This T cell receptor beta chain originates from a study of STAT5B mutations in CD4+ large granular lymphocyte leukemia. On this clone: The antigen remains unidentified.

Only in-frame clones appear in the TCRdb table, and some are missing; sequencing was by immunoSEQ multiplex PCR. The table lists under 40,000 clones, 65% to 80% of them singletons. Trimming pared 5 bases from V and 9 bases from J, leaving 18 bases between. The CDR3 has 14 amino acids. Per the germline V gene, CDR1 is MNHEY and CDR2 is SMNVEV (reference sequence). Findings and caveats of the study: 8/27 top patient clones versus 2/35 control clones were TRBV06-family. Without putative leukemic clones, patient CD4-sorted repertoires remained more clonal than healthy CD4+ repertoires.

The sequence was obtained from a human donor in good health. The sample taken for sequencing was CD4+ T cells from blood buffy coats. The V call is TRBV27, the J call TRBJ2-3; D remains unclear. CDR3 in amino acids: CASSPGLNPRTQYF. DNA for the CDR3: TGTGCCAGCAGTCCCGGGTTAAACCCCAGAACGCAGTATTTT.